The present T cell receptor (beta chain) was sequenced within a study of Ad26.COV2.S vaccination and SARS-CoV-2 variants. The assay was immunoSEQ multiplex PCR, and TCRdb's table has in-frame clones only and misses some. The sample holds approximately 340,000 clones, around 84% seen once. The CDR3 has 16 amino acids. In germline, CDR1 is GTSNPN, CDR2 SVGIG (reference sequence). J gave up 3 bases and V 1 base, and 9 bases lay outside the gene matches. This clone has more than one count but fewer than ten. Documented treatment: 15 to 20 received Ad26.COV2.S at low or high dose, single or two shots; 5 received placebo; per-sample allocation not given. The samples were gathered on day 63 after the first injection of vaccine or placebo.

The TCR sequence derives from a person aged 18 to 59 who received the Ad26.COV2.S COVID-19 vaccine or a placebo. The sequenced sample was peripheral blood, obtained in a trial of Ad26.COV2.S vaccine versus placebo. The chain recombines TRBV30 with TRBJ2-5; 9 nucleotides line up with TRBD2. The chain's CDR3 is CAWSAMRGGFKETQYF. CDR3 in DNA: TGTGCCTGGAGTGCTATGCGGGGGGGATTTAAAGAGACCCAGTACTTC.